This entry describes one T cell receptor (beta chain). The antigen is not known. The sample is drawn from a study of OX40 agonist ivuxolimab in advanced cancers. As for the study in general: Aged about 23 to 90 with a mean of roughly 65 years, they were roughly 83% male.

Study outcomes and limitations: Those patients achieving a partial response at 0.1-3.0 mg/kg showed among the lowest clonal expansion.

TCRdb's copy holds only in-frame clones and misses some; the assay was immunoSEQ multiplex PCR. Of around 94,000 clones listed, roughly 90% are singletons. Germline V gene sequence: CDR1 SGDLS, CDR2 YYNGEE. J was trimmed by 2 bases and V by 3 bases; bases with no gene match: 4. The CDR3 is 15 residues long. Peripheral blood came from all dose cohorts at three timepoints. Source: CD4+ or CD8+ T cells sorted from blood, taken in a trial of the OX40 agonist ivuxolimab. The chain carries TRBV9 and TRBJ2-1; 8 positions agree with TRBD2. The sequence derives from an adult with an advanced solid tumor such as melanoma, head and neck, liver or kidney cancer. The CDR3 loop is CASSGGLAPYNEQFF. CDR3 nucleotide sequence: TGTGCCAGCAGCGGTGGACTAGCACCCTACAATGAGCAGTTCTTC.